This T cell receptor (beta chain) derives from a study of blood T cell repertoires in COVID-19. The wider study: COVID-19 samples from acute and convalescent phases originated in the United States, Italy and Spain. PBMCs, B-cell-depleted T cells, or T cells provided the cDNA or gDNA that made up the material.

In the authors' workflow: For nucleated cells, counts were estimated from reference gene primer amplification. Sequenced by immunoSEQ multiplex PCR; TCRdb stores in-frame clones only, minus some. The V and J calls and clone size are taken from that table; D and trimming were inferred from the DNA. The sample shows more than 90,000 clones, almost 95% of them seen only once. CDR3 size: 13 residues. V gave up 5 bases and J gave up 3 bases; unmatched junction bases: 4. Germline V CDR1 and CDR2: SQVTM, ANQGSEA. The sequencing input was peripheral blood. This rearrangement joins TRBV29-1 to TRBJ1-2, with 9 bases that match TRBD1. This clonotype originated in a man aged 50-59 years with active COVID-19. CDR3 residues: CSVKTGGDYGYTF. The DNA of the CDR3 is TGCAGCGTTAAGACAGGGGGGGACTATGGCTACACCTTC.